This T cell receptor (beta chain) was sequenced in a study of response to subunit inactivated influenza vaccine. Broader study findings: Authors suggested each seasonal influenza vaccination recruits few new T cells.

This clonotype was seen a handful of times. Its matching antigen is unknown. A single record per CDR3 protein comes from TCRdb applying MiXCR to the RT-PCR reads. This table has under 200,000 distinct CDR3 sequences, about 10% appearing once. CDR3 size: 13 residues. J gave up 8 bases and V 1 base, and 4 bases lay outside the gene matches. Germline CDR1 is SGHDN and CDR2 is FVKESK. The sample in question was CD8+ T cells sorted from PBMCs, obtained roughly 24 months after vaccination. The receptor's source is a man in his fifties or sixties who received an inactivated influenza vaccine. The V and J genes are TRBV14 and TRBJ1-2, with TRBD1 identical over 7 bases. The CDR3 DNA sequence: TGTGCCAGCAGCCAAGTGTTAGGGGGCGGCTACACCTTC. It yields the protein CASSQVLGGGYTF.